This T cell receptor (beta chain) stems from a study of cytomegalovirus exposure and HLA in healthy donors. The PCR was carried out with 60 Vbeta primers and 13 Jbeta primers. Original handling: Later work found 80 million or so unique TCR beta chains, with approximately 12 million shared. The method was immunoSEQ multiplex PCR; TCRdb's version includes in-frame clones alone and lacks a portion of them. The V and J calls and clone size are taken from that table; D and trimming were inferred from the DNA. The data contain more than 70,000 clones, 76% of them singletons. These donors counted as nominally healthy when sampled, but unrecorded immune exposures were likely. The V gene's germline CDR1 is SGDLS and CDR2 YYNGEE. The CDR3 has 15 residues. V gave up 0 bases and J gave up 5 bases, with 14 bases separating them. Study outcomes and limitations: In vitro confirmation showed a few CMV-associated chains to be CMV antigen specific.

This clone has just one count. Its target is not known. This rearrangement joins TRBV9 to TRBJ2-5; the D gene is possibly TRBD2 (7 bases). The sample was PBMCs. The receptor comes from a man in his thirties or forties in good health and CMV-seropositive. The CDR3: CASSVGGGVQETQYF. In DNA form, the CDR3 reads TGTGCCAGCAGCGTAGGCGGGGGCGTCCAGGAGACCCAGTACTTC.